The clone carrying this T cell receptor beta chain appeared a few times. Its antigen remains unknown. The data originate from a study of radiotherapy plus CTLA-4 blockade in lung cancer. Study background: In approximately 17% of patients, objective responses were seen; around 34% had disease control. Overall study findings and caveats: Dynamics of early blood T cell clones, together with interferon-beta, were reportedly the best predictors of response.

The CDR3 loop spans 13 amino acids. Germline V gene lookup returns CDR1 SGHDT and CDR2 YYEEEE. V shed 5 bases and J 6 bases; nucleotides not matched to a gene: 3. Profiled with immunoSEQ multiplex PCR; TCRdb holds only in-frame clones, not every one. Of approximately 40,000 clones listed, 80% to 90% are singletons. The TCR sequence derives from a human donor with non-small cell lung cancer whose response to radiotherapy plus ipilimumab could not be evaluated. The sequences come from peripheral blood, collected from a patient treated with radiotherapy plus ipilimumab. The chain joins TRBV5-6 to TRBJ2-1; TRBD1 aligns across 9 bases. The CDR3 region has the DNA TGTGCCAGCAGGCGGGGACAGGGCAATGAGCAGTTCTTC. This translates into CASRRGQGNEQFF.